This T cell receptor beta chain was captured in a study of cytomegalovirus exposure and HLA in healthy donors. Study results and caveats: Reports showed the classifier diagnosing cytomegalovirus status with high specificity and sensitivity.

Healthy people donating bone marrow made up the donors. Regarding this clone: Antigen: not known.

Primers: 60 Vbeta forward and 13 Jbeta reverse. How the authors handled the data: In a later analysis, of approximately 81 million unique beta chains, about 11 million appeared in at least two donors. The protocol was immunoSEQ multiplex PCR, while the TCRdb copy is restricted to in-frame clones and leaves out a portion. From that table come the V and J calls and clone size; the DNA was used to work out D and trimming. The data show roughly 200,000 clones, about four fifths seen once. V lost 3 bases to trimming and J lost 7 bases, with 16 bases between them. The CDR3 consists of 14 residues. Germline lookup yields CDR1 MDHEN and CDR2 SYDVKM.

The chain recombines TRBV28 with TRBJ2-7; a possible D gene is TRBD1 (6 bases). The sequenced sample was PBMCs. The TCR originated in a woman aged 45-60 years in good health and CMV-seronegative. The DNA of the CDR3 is TGTGCCAGCAGTTTCTTAACAGGGTTCGGGGAGCAGTACTTC. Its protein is CASSFLTGFGEQYF.